A selection of T cell receptor beta chains follows, all from one sample in a study of cytomegalovirus exposure and HLA in healthy donors. Generated by immunoSEQ multiplex PCR, the TCRdb table keeps only in-frame clones and is missing some. The data show more than 50,000 clones, 70% to 75% seen once. Sequencing was done on a sample of PBMCs. The receptor source for this set is a man between 40 and 49 years old in good health and CMV-seropositive. The CDR3 runs from the conserved cysteine through the conserved F or W. A D gene is named only where the DNA matches it firmly. Rows may omit the clone size; those that give it use once, few, many or a size class.

D gene | clone size | J gene | V gene | CDR3 DNA | CDR3 protein
NA | few | TRBJ1-1 | TRBV30 | TGTGCCTGGGGAGGCAGAGAAGCTTTCTTT | CAWGGREAFF
TRBD2 | NA | TRBJ2-1 | TRBV6-5 | TGTGCCAGCAGTCCCCAAGGCGGGGGGCGTGAGCAGTTCTTC | CASSPQGGGREQFF
NA | NA | TRBJ2-2 | TRBV5-1 | TGCGCCAGCAGCTTGGCAGAGGACGGAGGGAACACCGGGGAGCTGTTTTTT | CASSLAEDGGNTGELFF
NA | few | TRBJ1-1 | TRBV6-1 | TGTGCCAGCAGTGAAGAACGGGGGGATAAAGCTTTCTTT | CASSEERGDKAFF
NA | NA | TRBJ2-2 | TRBV18 | TGTGCCAGCTCACCATCCGAGACAGGGAGGACCGGGGAGCTGTTTTTT | CASSPSETGRTGELFF
NA | NA | TRBJ2-5 | TRBV20-1 | TGCAGTGGTCAGGCTCAAGAGACCCAGTACTTC | CSGQAQETQYF
NA | NA | TRBJ2-5 | TRBV6-5 | TGTGCCAGCAGTTATAAGACCCGGCGGGAGACCCAGTACTTC | CASSYKTRRETQYF
NA | NA | TRBJ2-1 | TRBV4-1 | TGCGCCAGCAGCCAGATGGGGAGGTCTCCAGGGAATGAGCAGTTCTTC | CASSQMGRSPGNEQFF
TRBD2 | NA | TRBJ2-1 | TRBV5-1 | TGCGCCAGCAGATATAGCGGGGGAGCCTACAATGAGCAGTTCTTC | CASRYSGGAYNEQFF
TRBD2 | NA | TRBJ2-5 | TRBV6-6 | TGTGCCAGCAGTCTAGCGGGGGGGGAGACCCAGTACTTC | CASSLAGGETQYF
TRBD2 | NA | TRBJ2-1 | TRBV7-6 | TGTGCCAGCAGCCACGTTCTAGCGGGGGGGCCGGAAAATGAGCAGTTCTTC | CASSHVLAGGPENEQFF
TRBD1 | NA | TRBJ1-4 | TRBV4-1 | TGCGCCAGCAGGCGGACAGGGAGTAATGAAAAACTGTTTTTT | CASRRTGSNEKLFF
TRBD2 | once | TRBJ2-5 | TRBV9 | TGTGCCAGCAGCGGGACTAGCGGAAGGGAGACCCAGTACTTC | CASSGTSGRETQYF
TRBD2 | NA | TRBJ2-5 | TRBV4-1 | TGCGCCAGCAGCCAAGAGGGGACTAGTGTAGAGACCCAGTACTTC | CASSQEGTSVETQYF
TRBD1 | few | TRBJ1-1 | TRBV2 | TGTGCCAGCGAAACCGACAGGGTGAACACTGAAGCTTTCTTT | CASETDRVNTEAFF
TRBD1 | NA | TRBJ1-6 | TRBV6-1 | TGTGCCAGCAGTGAAACTATGGTTTCAGGGGGATCACCCCTCCACTTT | CASSETMVSGGSPLHF
TRBD1 | NA | TRBJ1-1 | TRBV5-1 | TGCGCCAGCAGCCCGTGGACAGGGGATATGAACACTGAAGCTTTCTTT | CASSPWTGDMNTEAFF
TRBD1 | NA | TRBJ1-2 | TRBV5-4 | TGTGCCAGCAGCTCGGGACAGGCGTACAACTATGGCTACACCTTC | CASSSGQAYNYGYTF
TRBD1 | once | TRBJ2-1 | TRBV29-1 | TGCAGCGCCGAAGAGGACAGGGCTGGTGAGCAGTTCTTC | CSAEEDRAGEQFF
NA | NA | TRBJ1-4 | TRBV30 | TGTGCCTGGACAGCACAGGAGACTAATGAAAAACTGTTTTTT | CAWTAQETNEKLFF
NA | NA | TRBJ2-3 | TRBV9 | TGTGCCAGCAGCTCTCGACACCGCTCAGATACGCAGTATTTT | CASSSRHRSDTQYF
NA | few | TRBJ1-1 | TRBV7-8 | TGTGCCAGCAGCTTAGGGGCAGAAAACACTGAAGCTTTCTTT | CASSLGAENTEAFF
TRBD2 | NA | TRBJ2-7 | TRBV5-1 | TGCGCCAGCAGAAACCGGACCGCTGGACTAGCGGGGTCTAAGGGCGAGCAGTACTTC | CASRNRTAGLAGSKGEQYF
TRBD1 | few | TRBJ1-1 | TRBV4-1 | TGCGCCAGCAGCCAAGGACTTACAGGGGCCCCTAACACTGAAGCTTTCTTT | CASSQGLTGAPNTEAFF
TRBD2 | NA | TRBJ2-3 | TRBV5-1 | TGCGCCAGCAGCTTGGAGGGGACTAGCGGGAGCACAGATACGCAGTATTTT | CASSLEGTSGSTDTQYF